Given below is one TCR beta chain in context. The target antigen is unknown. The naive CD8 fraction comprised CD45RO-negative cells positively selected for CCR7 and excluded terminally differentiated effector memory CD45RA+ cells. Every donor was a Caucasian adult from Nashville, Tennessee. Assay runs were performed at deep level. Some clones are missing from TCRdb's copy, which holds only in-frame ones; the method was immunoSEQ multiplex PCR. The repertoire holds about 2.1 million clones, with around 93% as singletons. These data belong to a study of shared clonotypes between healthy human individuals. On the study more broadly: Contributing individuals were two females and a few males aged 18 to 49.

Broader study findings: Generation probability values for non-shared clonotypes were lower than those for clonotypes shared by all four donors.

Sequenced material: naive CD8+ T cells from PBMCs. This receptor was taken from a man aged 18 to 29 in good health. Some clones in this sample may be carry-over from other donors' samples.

CDR3 protein: CASSLEFSAGLTGELFF. CDR3 coding DNA: TGTGCCAGCAGCTTAGAGTTTTCGGCAGGCCTCACCGGGGAGCTGTTTTTT. The J gene is TRBJ2-2, the V gene TRBV11-2, with D hard to call. There are 17 residues in the CDR3. From germline, CDR1 is SGHAT and CDR2 FQNNGV. V dropped 0 bases and J dropped 4 bases, with 15 bases sitting between them.